These T cell receptor beta chains were read from a single sample in a study of blood T cell repertoires in COVID-19. TCRdb's table, derived via immunoSEQ multiplex PCR, lists solely in-frame clones and lacks some. The profile shows approximately 260,000 clones, 80% to 90% of them singletons. The specimen was peripheral blood. The receptors were gathered from a woman between 65 and 79 years old with COVID-19, enrolled during active disease. The CDR3 runs from the conserved cysteine through the conserved F or W. D genes are given only for firm matches. Clone sizes are given selectively: once, few, many, or a class where the clone is expanded.

d_call	j_call	v_call	clone_size	cdr3_aa	cdr3_nt
TRBD1	TRBJ2-5	TRBV3-1/TRBV3-2	NA	CASTWAGGQETQYF	TGTGCCAGCACATGGGCAGGGGGTCAAGAGACCCAGTACTTC
NA	TRBJ2-1	TRBV7-2	NA	CASSLGAVPQEQFF	TGTGCCAGCAGCCTCGGCGCGGTCCCCCAGGAGCAGTTCTTC
TRBD1	TRBJ1-3	TRBV15	NA	CATSRDPVQGGNTIYF	TGTGCCACCAGCAGAGATCCGGTACAGGGGGGAAACACCATATATTTT
NA	TRBJ1-2	TRBV4-1	NA	CASSQAGNLYGYTF	TGCGCCAGCAGCCAAGCGGGAAACCTCTATGGCTACACCTTC
TRBD2	TRBJ2-7	TRBV6-2/TRBV6-3	NA	CASSYSLAGGSSYEQYF	TGTGCCAGCAGTTACTCGCTAGCGGGAGGCAGTTCCTACGAGCAGTACTTC
NA	TRBJ1-1	TRBV2	NA	CASIILRGTEAFF	TGTGCCAGCATTATCTTACGGGGAACTGAAGCTTTCTTT
NA	TRBJ2-1	TRBV30	NA	CAWSKRAGRRDEQFF	TGTGCCTGGAGTAAGAGGGCAGGGCGGAGGGATGAGCAGTTCTTC
NA	TRBJ1-1	TRBV15	NA	CATSTEGVGNTEAFF	TGTGCCACCAGCACCGAGGGGGTAGGGAACACTGAAGCTTTCTTT
NA	TRBJ2-7	TRBV6-5	many	CASSYQGPSEQYF	TGTGCCAGCAGTTATCAGGGGCCGAGCGAGCAGTACTTC
TRBD1	TRBJ1-2	TRBV5-4	NA	CASSPGQGPLTYGYTF	TGTGCCAGCAGCCCCGGACAGGGGCCCCTTACCTATGGCTACACCTTC
NA	TRBJ1-5	TRBV23-1	NA	CASSQFIQGSYQPQHF	TGCGCCAGCAGTCAATTTATACAGGGTTCCTATCAGCCCCAGCATTTT
TRBD1	TRBJ1-4	TRBV5-1	NA	CASSKGQGEEKLFF	TGCGCCAGCAGCAAGGGACAGGGAGAGGAAAAACTGTTTTTT
TRBD1	TRBJ1-1	TRBV3-1/TRBV3-2	NA	CASSPGQGAGAFF	TGTGCCAGCAGCCCGGGACAGGGGGCGGGAGCTTTCTTT
NA	TRBJ1-1	TRBV7-3	once	CASSLGGGGAEAFF	TGTGCCAGCAGCTTAGGTGGGGGAGGGGCTGAAGCTTTCTTT